This entry lists 30 T cell receptor beta chains sequenced from one sample in a study of blood T cell repertoires in COVID-19. Repertoires were generated with immunoSEQ multiplex PCR, while TCRdb's copy carries only in-frame clones and drops some. The data show about 280,000 clones, around 85% seen once. Sequenced input: PBMCs or T cells enriched from blood (not recorded which). These receptors were collected from a woman aged 50 to 65 who had recovered from COVID-19.

This clone was detected once. This rearrangement joins TRBV7-9 to TRBJ1-3, with D hard to call. V was cut by 4 bases and J by 0 bases, with 10 bases left in between. The CDR3 covers 15 residues. CDR1 SEHNR and CDR2 FQNEAQ come from the germline V gene (reference sequence). The CDR3 sequence: CASSSDWSSGNTIYF. The CDR3 region has the DNA TGTGCCAGCAGCTCGGACTGGAGCTCTGGAAACACCATATATTTT. The complete variable domain, with remaining parts taken from reference TRBV7-9 and TRBJ1-3, reads DTGVSQNPRHKITKRGQNVTFRCDPISEHNRLYWYRQTLGQGPEFLTYFQNEAQLEKSRLLSDRFSAERPKGSFSTLEIQRTEQGDSAMYLCASSSDWSSGNTIYFGEGSWLTVV.

The V and J genes are TRBV3-1 (or the pseudogene TRBV3-2) and TRBJ2-2; TRBD2 matches at 8 bases. V dropped 4 bases and J dropped 1; count of bases not matched to a gene: 11. The V gene's germline CDR1 is LGHDT and CDR2 YNNKEL (reference sequence). CDR3 length equals 18 residues. The CDR3, as DNA: TGTGCCAGCAGCCTATTAAGAAGCGGGGGAGAGAACACCGGGGAGCTGTTTTTT. Protein product: CASSLLRSGGENTGELFF.

In this sample, this clone turned up once. The V gene is TRBV3-1 (or the pseudogene TRBV3-2), the J gene TRBJ1-1; TRBD1 agrees at 8 bases. Germline V gives CDR1 LGHDT, CDR2 YNNKEL (reference sequence). J gave up 7 bases and V 0 bases, and 7 bases lay outside the gene matches. This CDR3 has 15 residues. The CDR3 DNA reads as TGTGCCAGCAGCCAAGATGCAGGGGGCGGTATTGAAGCTTTCTTT. It yields the protein CASSQDAGGGIEAFF.

The chain couples TRBV28 to TRBJ1-4; TRBD1 is a possible D gene (6 bases). Trimming shortened V by 9 bases and J by 4 bases, and 15 bases separated the two germline ends. This CDR3 spans 14 amino acids. CDR1 MDHEN and CDR2 SYDVKM come from the germline V gene. Here the CDR3 DNA reads TGTGCCAGTCTAGGGGAGGGGGGTAATGAAAAACTGTTTTTT. Translated, it gives CASLGEGGNEKLFF. The full variable domain, completed using reference TRBV28 and TRBJ1-4, is DVKVTQSSRYLVKRTGEKVFLECVQDMDHENMFWYRQDPGLGLRLIYFSYDVKMKEKGDIPEGYSVSREKKERFSLILESASTNQTSMYLCASLGEGGNEKLFFGSGTQLSVL.

The chain recombines TRBV2 with TRBJ2-7; TRBD1 might be the D (5 bases). Germline CDR1 is SNHLY and CDR2 is FYNNEI. The V end lost 4 bases, the J end lost 2 bases, and 9 bases lay between the germline ends. The CDR3 consists of 13 residues. The CDR3 DNA sequence: TGTGCCAGCAGTGTGACAGATACCTACGAGCAGTACTTC. Amino acid sequence: CASSVTDTYEQYF.

This clone was observed a handful of times. The V gene is TRBV27, the J gene TRBJ1-6, with TRBD1 matching over 8 bases. Per germline, CDR1 MNHEY and CDR2 SMNVEV (reference sequence). Trimming cost V 5 bases and J 7 bases; bases outside gene matches: 7. This CDR3 is 15 amino acids long. This CDR3 is CASSINRDRNSPLHF. CDR3 DNA sequence: TGTGCCAGCAGTATAAACCGGGACAGGAATTCACCCCTCCACTTT.

V usage is TRBV11-2 and J usage is TRBJ1-1, with 8 positions matching TRBD1. Germline loops: CDR1 SGHAT, CDR2 FQNNGV. V trimming: 3 bases; J trimming: 5 bases; junction bases outside the gene matches: 8. The CDR3 consists of 15 residues. DNA of the CDR3: TGTGCCAGCAGCTTTTCGGGCAGGGGGCAAACTGAAGCTTTCTTT. This gives the protein CASSFSGRGQTEAFF.

As concerns this clone: Different DNA sequences within this sample yield the same CDR3. The CDR3 nucleotides read TGTGCCAGCAGTGATCGACGCGGAAGGAATTCACCCCTCCACTTT. Translating it yields CASSDRRGRNSPLHF. V gene TRBV2 combines with J gene TRBJ1-6; unclear D gene. Looked up from germline, CDR1 is SNHLY and CDR2 is FYNNEI. The CDR3 is made up of 15 amino acids. V lost 3 bases to trimming and J lost 7 bases, with 13 bases between them. Filled out from reference TRBV2 and TRBJ1-6, the complete variable domain reads EPEVTQTPSHQVTQMGQEVILRCVPISNHLYFYWYRQILGQKVEFLVSFYNNEISEKSEIFDDQFSVERPDGSNFTLKIRSTKLEDSAMYFCASSDRRGRNSPLHFGNGTRLTVT.

Notes on this clone: Other nucleotide sequences from this sample produce the same CDR3. The chain has TRBV7-3 and TRBJ1-1; D uncertain. Trimming left V 2 bases short and J 0 bases short, with 4 bases between. The CDR3 has 13 residues. From germline, CDR1 is SGHTA and CDR2 FQGTGA. CDR3 sequence (DNA): TGTGCCAGCAGCTTATCTTTGAACACTGAAGCTTTCTTT. Amino acid sequence: CASSLSLNTEAFF.

The CDR3, as DNA: TGCGCCAGCAGTCCGAGCTATAACCGGGACAGGGGGCGTTTAAGTAATGAAAAACTGTTTTTT. Translation: CASSPSYNRDRGRLSNEKLFF. The chain carries TRBV23-1 and TRBJ1-4, with 12 nucleotides matching TRBD1. TRBV23-1 is an ORF; its function is uncertain. With V trimmed by 4 bases and J by 4 bases, 19 bases remained unmatched. The CDR3 totals 21 residues.

This clone appeared a single time. The chain's CDR3 is CASTMGGFEQYF. As DNA, the CDR3 is TGTGCCAGCACCATGGGGGGGTTCGAGCAGTACTTC. The rearrangement uses TRBV28 and TRBJ2-7; 7 bases map to TRBD2. This CDR3 contains 12 residues. Germline V gene lookup returns CDR1 MDHEN and CDR2 SYDVKM. V was clipped by 7 bases and J by 6 bases; unmatched bases: 6.

CDR3 loop: CASRPGGNSGNTIYF. Here the CDR3 DNA reads TGTGCCAGCCGCCCTGGGGGGAACTCTGGAAACACCATATATTTT. The chain carries TRBV18 and TRBJ1-3, with a weak D call TRBD1 (5 bases). From germline, CDR1 is KGHSH and CDR2 LQKENI. CDR3 length equals 15 residues. V dropped 8 bases and J dropped 0 bases, with 14 bases sitting between them.

This sequence joins TRBV4-3 and TRBJ2-2; TRBD2 might be the D (6 bases). The CDR3 has 16 amino acids. Germline loops: CDR1 LGHNA, CDR2 YSLEER. Trimming pared 1 base from V and 1 base from J, leaving 10 bases between. CDR3 DNA sequence: TGCGCCAGCAGCCAAGTGGGGGGTTGGAACACCGGGGAGCTGTTTTTT. It codes for CASSQVGGWNTGELFF.

This rearrangement joins TRBV7-8 to TRBJ2-7; the match to TRBD2 covers 10 bases. Germline CDR1 SGHVS, CDR2 FQNEAQ. V lost 1 base to trimming and J lost 7 bases; unmatched junction nucleotides: 16. There are 18 residues in the CDR3. The CDR3 reads CASSLGVAGGPTEIEQYF. The CDR3 bases are TGTGCCAGCAGCTTAGGGGTAGCGGGGGGCCCGACAGAGATAGAGCAGTACTTC.

The chain is built from TRBV29-1 and TRBJ2-7, with 12 bases aligning to TRBD2. CDR3 length equals 13 residues. The germline CDR1 and CDR2 sequences are SQVTM and ANQGSEA. The J segment lost 6 bases and the V segment lost 6 bases, leaving 6 bases of the junction unmatched. The CDR3 DNA follows: TGCAGCGTCGAGACTAGCGGGAGCTTCGAGCAGTACTTC. It is translated as CSVETSGSFEQYF.

The CDR3 is CASSFQGSSGNTIYF. CDR3 sequence (DNA): TGTGCCAGCAGCTTCCAGGGGAGCTCTGGAAACACCATATATTTT. V gene TRBV11-2 combines with J gene TRBJ1-3; D might be TRBD1 (6 bases). Deletions cut 3 bases from V and 0 bases from J, with 9 bases between. CDR1 and CDR2 from the germline V gene are SGHAT and FQNNGV. The CDR3 consists of 15 residues.

The chain joins TRBV4-2 to TRBJ1-6; 7 nucleotides agree with TRBD1. CDR1 and CDR2 from the germline V gene are LGHNA and YNFKEQ. The CDR3 spans 15 residues. The trim removed 3 bases at V and 8 bases at J, leaving 7 bases unmatched. The CDR3 loop reads CASSHGSGTDSPLHF. As DNA, the CDR3 is TGTGCCAGCAGCCACGGCTCCGGGACAGATTCACCCCTCCACTTT.

The V call is TRBV3-1 (or the pseudogene TRBV3-2), the J call TRBJ1-1; D perhaps matches TRBD1 (5 bases). V was clipped by 5 bases and J by 3 bases, with 10 bases between them. The germline V gene has CDR1 LGHDT and CDR2 YNNKEL (reference sequence). This CDR3 spans 13 amino acids. For the CDR3, the DNA is TGTGCCAGCAGCACCCGACAGTACACTGAAGCTTTCTTT. As protein: CASSTRQYTEAFF.

The chain uses TRBV5-4 and TRBJ1-1; possibly TRBD1 for D (6 bases). Germline V gives CDR1 SGHNT, CDR2 YYREEE (reference sequence). Between the trimmed V and J ends, which lost 3 bases and 1 base, there was a span of 19 bases. The CDR3 totals 17 residues. In DNA form, the CDR3 reads TGTGCCAGCAGCTCCGGTGGAGTTGCGGGGGCGAACACTGAAGCTTTCTTT. It encodes CASSSGGVAGANTEAFF.

The chain uses TRBV4-2 and TRBJ1-6; the D gene is possibly TRBD1 (6 bases). The CDR3 is 14 amino acids. CDR1 is LGHNA, CDR2 YNFKEQ, per germline. Trimming shortened V by 4 bases and J by 10 bases, and 14 bases separated the two germline ends. The chain's CDR3 is CASSREGGESPLHF. The CDR3 region has the DNA TGTGCCAGCAGCCGCGAGGGGGGGGAATCACCCCTCCACTTT.

This clone was seen more than once but under ten times. V gene TRBV28 combines with J gene TRBJ2-7, with D tentatively TRBD1 (6 bases). CDR1 and CDR2 from the germline V gene are MDHEN and SYDVKM. The CDR3 length is 14 residues. Trimming stripped 6 bases from V and 2 bases from J, with 14 bases between. CDR3 residues: CASSPHRVPYEQYF. The CDR3 DNA follows: TGTGCCAGCAGCCCCCACAGGGTCCCCTACGAGCAGTACTTC.

This chain joins TRBV10-1 and TRBJ2-7, with D possibly matching TRBD1 (6 bases). Trimming took off 3 bases at V and 0 bases at J, with 9 bases between the two ends. From germline, CDR1 is WNHNN and CDR2 SYGVQD (reference sequence). The CDR3 contains 14 residues. The CDR3 DNA follows: TGCGCCAGCAGTGAACAGGGAAGCTCCTACGAGCAGTACTTC. Protein sequence: CASSEQGSSYEQYF.

The chain has TRBV6-2 or TRBV6-3 and TRBJ2-7; 9 bases match TRBD1. Per germline, CDR1 MNHEY and CDR2 SVGEGT. V lost 1 base and J lost 3; bases outside the gene matches: 4. This CDR3 comprises 15 residues. Written as DNA, the CDR3 is TGTGCCAGCAGTTACTTGGACAGGGGAATCTACGAGCAGTACTTC. It yields the protein CASSYLDRGIYEQYF.

V gene TRBV19 combines with J gene TRBJ2-3; TRBD1 is a possible D gene (6 bases). The CDR3 loop spans 13 amino acids. The germline gives CDR1 LNHDA, CDR2 SQIVND (reference sequence). V was trimmed by 5 bases and J by 5 bases, leaving 11 bases between them. The CDR3 protein is CASSPTRGDTQYF. The CDR3 nucleotides read TGTGCCAGTAGTCCGACCAGGGGAGATACGCAGTATTTT.

This clone was recorded only once. The gene calls are TRBV6-5 and TRBJ2-1; no clear D. CDR1 is MNHEY and CDR2 is SVGAGI in the germline V gene. V was pared by 9 bases and J by 2 bases, with 14 bases between. The CDR3 is made up of 14 amino acids. The CDR3 DNA follows: TGTGCCAGATCGGTCTCCTCGCCCTACAATGAGCAGTTCTTC. It is translated as CARSVSSPYNEQFF.

The rearrangement links TRBV12-3 or TRBV12-4 to TRBJ1-5; D call uncertain. The CDR3 sequence is 13 residues long. Trimming took 4 bases from V and 9 from J, leaving 13 bases between them. Written as DNA, the CDR3 is TGTGCCAGCAGTTCGGCCAGCGCGGGGCCCCAGCATTTT. It encodes CASSSASAGPQHF.

This chain joins TRBV2 and TRBJ1-2; the D gene is possibly TRBD1 (5 bases). The CDR3 spans 13 residues. With 9 bases removed from V and 1 base from J, the gap between germline ends came to 12 bases. The germline CDR1 and CDR2 sequences are SNHLY and FYNNEI. CDR3: CARDSEINYGYTF. The CDR3 DNA sequence: TGTGCCAGAGACAGTGAGATTAACTATGGCTACACCTTC.

This sequence joins TRBV28 and TRBJ1-2, with D perhaps matching TRBD1 (5 bases). Germline assignment: CDR1 MDHEN and CDR2 SYDVKM. This CDR3 contains 14 residues. V lost 8 bases, J lost 5 bases, and 18 bases lay in between. CDR3 DNA: TGTGCCAGCGGGGTTGGGACTGTAGGTTATGGCTACACCTTC. Translated: CASGVGTVGYGYTF.

This clone was observed a few times. J is TRBJ2-7 and V is TRBV29-1; tentatively, D is TRBD2 (5 bases). Deletions cut 4 bases from V and 4 bases from J, with 8 bases between. Per the germline V gene, CDR1 is SQVTM and CDR2 is ANQGSEA. The CDR3 consists of 11 residues. CDR3 sequence: CSVGESYEQYF. The CDR3 coding sequence is TGCAGCGTTGGGGAGAGTTACGAGCAGTACTTC.

V is TRBV3-1 (or the pseudogene TRBV3-2) and J is TRBJ1-3; D is uncertain. CDR3 length: 14 amino acids. The germline CDR1 and CDR2 sequences are LGHDT and YNNKEL (reference sequence). Deletions cut 1 base from V and 7 bases from J, with 11 bases between. The CDR3 DNA is TGTGCCAGCAGCCAAGGAGTTCTTTGGAACACCATATATTTT. It specifies CASSQGVLWNTIYF.